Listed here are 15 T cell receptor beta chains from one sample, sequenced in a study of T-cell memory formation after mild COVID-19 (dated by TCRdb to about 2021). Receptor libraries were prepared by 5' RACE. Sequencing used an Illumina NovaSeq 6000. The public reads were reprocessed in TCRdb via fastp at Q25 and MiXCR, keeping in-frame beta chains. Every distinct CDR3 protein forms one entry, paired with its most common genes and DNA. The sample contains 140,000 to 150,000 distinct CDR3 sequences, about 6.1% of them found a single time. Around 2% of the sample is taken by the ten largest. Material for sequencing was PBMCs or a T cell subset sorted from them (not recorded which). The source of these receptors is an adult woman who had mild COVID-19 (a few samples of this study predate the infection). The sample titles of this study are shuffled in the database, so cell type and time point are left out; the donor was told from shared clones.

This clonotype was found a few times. The CDR3 is CASSLALAGPYEQYF. The CDR3 DNA reads as TGTGCCAGCAGCTTAGCCCTAGCGGGGCCTTACGAGCAGTACTTC. The genes are TRBV7-2 and TRBJ2-7, with 9 bases fitting TRBD2. The CDR3 is 15 residues long. Germline V gene data show CDR1 as SGHTA and CDR2 as FQGNSA. V was pared by 0 bases and J by 4 bases, with 4 bases of the junction left unmatched.

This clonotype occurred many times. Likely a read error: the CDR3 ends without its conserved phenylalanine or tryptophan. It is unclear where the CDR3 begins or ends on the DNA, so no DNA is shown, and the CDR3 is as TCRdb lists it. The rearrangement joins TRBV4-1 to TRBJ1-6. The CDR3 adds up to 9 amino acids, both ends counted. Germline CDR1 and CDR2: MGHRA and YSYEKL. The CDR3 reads CASSQPMAD.

The CDR3 loop reads CATSDGGVDEKLFF. The CDR3 DNA reads as TGTGCCACCAGTGACGGAGGGGTGGATGAAAAACTGTTTTTT. The V gene is TRBV24-1, the J gene TRBJ1-4; perhaps TRBD1 as D (5 bases). The CDR3 sequence is 14 residues long. Per the germline V gene, CDR1 is KGHDR and CDR2 is SFDVKD. V was trimmed by 4 bases and J by 6 bases, leaving 11 bases between them.

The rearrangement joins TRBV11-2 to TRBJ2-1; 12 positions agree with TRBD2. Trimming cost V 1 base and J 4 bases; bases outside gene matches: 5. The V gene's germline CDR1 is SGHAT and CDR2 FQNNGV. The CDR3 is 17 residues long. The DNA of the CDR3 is TGTGCCAGCAGCTTAGGCACTAGCGGGGGGTTTTACAATGAGCAGTTCTTC. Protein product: CASSLGTSGGFYNEQFF.

The CDR3 is CASSLWWQGGAYGYTF. The CDR3, as DNA: TGTGCCAGCAGCTTGTGGTGGCAGGGTGGGGCCTATGGCTACACCTTC. J is TRBJ1-2 and V is TRBV5-6; D possibly corresponds to TRBD1 (5 bases). V lost 1 base to trimming and J lost 4 bases, with 17 bases between them. The CDR3 is 16 residues long. CDR1 is SGHDT, CDR2 YYEEEE, per germline.

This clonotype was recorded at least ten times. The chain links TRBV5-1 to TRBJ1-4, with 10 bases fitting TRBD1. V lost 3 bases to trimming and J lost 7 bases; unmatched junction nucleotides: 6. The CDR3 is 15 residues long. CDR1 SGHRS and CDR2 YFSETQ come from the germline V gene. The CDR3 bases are TGCGCCAGCAGCTGGGGACAGGGGAGAGTTGAAAAACTGTTTTTT. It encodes CASSWGQGRVEKLFF. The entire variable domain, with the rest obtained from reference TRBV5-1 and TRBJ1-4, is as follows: KAGVTQTPRYLIKTRGQQVTLSCSPISGHRSVSWYQQTPGQGLQFLFEYFSETQRNKGNFPGRFSGRQFSNSRSEMNVSTLELGDSALYLCASSWGQGRVEKLFFGSGTQLSVL.

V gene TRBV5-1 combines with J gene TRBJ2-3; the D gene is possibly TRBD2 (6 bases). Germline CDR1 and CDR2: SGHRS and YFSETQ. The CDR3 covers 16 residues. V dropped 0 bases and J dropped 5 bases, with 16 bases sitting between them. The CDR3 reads CASSLGGGAGKDTQYF. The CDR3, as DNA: TGCGCCAGCAGCTTGGGCGGAGGGGCCGGTAAAGATACGCAGTATTTT.

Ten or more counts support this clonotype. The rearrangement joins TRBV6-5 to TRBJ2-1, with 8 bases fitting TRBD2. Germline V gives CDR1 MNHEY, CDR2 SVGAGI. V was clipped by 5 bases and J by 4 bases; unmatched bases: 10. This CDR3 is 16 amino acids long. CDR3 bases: TGTGCCAGCAGTCGTACTAAGCGGGGGCCATACAATGAGCAGTTCTTC. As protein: CASSRTKRGPYNEQFF.

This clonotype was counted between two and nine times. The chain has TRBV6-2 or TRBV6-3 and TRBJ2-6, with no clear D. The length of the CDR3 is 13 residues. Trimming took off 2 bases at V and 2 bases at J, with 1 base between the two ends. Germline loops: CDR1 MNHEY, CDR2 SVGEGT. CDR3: CASSYAGANVLTF. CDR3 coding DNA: TGTGCCAGCAGTTACGCTGGGGCCAACGTCCTGACTTTC.

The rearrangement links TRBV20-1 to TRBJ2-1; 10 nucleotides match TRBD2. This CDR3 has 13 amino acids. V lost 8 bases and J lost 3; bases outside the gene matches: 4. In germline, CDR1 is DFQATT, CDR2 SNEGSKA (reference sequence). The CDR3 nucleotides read TGCAGTACAATAGCGGGGGGCTACAATGAGCAGTTCTTC. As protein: CSTIAGGYNEQFF.

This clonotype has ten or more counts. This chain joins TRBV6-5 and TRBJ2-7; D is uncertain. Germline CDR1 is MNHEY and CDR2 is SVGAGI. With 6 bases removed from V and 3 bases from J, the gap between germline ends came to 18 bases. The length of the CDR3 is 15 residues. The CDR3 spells CASRRSEKGIYEQYF. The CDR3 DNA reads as TGTGCCAGCAGGAGGTCAGAAAAAGGTATCTACGAGCAGTACTTC.

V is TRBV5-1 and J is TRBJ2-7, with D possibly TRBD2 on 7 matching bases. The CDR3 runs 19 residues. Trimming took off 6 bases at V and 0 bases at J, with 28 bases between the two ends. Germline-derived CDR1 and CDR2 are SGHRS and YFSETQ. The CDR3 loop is CASTRWGGREGGSSYEQYF. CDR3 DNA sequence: TGCGCCAGCACCAGATGGGGGGGCAGGGAAGGCGGTAGCTCCTACGAGCAGTACTTC. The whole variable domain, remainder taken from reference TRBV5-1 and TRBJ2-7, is KAGVTQTPRYLIKTRGQQVTLSCSPISGHRSVSWYQQTPGQGLQFLFEYFSETQRNKGNFPGRFSGRQFSNSRSEMNVSTLELGDSALYLCASTRWGGREGGSSYEQYFGPGTRLTVT.

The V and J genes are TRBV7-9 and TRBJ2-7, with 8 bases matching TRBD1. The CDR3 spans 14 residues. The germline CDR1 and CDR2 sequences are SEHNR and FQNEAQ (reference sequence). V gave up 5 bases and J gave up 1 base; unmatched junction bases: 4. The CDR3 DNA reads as TGTGCCAGCAGCATTGGACAGGGATCCTACGAGCAGTACTTC. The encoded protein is CASSIGQGSYEQYF.

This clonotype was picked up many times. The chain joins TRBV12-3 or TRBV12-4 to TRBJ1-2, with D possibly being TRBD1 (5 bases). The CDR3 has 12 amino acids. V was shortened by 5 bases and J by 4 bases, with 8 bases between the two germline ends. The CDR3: CASSPGGYGYTF. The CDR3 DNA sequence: TGTGCCAGCAGTCCCGGGGGCTATGGCTACACCTTC.

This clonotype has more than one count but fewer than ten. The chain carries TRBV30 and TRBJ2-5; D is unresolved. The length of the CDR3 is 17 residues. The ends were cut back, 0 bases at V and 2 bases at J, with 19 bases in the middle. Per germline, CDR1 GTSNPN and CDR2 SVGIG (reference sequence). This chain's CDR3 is CAWSVLRMVTAQETQYF. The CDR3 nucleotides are TGTGCCTGGAGTGTACTGAGGATGGTTACAGCACAAGAGACCCAGTACTTC.